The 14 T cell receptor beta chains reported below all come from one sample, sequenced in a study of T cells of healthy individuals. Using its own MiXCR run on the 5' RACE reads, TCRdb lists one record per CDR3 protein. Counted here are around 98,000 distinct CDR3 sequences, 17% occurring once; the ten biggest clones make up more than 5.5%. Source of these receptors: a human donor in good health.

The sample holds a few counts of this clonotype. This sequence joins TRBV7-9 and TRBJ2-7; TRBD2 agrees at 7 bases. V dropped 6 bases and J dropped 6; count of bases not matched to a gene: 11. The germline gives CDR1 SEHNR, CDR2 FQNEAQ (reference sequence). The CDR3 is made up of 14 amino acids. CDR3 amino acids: CASRVGTTFGEQYF. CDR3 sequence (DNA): TGTGCCAGCAGGGTCGGGACTACCTTCGGCGAGCAGTACTTC.

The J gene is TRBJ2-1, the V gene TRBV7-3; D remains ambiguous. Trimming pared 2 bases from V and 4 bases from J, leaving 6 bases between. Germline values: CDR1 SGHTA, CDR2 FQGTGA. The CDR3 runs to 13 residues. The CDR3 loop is CASSLALYNEQFF. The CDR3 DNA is TGTGCCAGCAGCTTAGCCCTTTACAATGAGCAGTTCTTC.

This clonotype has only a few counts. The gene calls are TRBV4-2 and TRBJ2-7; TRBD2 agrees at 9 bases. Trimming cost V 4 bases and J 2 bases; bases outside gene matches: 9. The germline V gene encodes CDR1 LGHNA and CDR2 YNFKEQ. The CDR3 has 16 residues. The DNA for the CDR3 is TGTGCCAGCAGCCCGAGAACCCAGCGGGGGGCCTACGAGCAGTACTTC. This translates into CASSPRTQRGAYEQYF.

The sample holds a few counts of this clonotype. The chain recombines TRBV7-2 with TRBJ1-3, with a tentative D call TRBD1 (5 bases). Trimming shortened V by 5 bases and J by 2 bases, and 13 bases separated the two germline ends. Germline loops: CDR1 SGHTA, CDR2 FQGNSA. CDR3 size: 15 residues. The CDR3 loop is CASSNSGTPGNTIYF. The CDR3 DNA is TGTGCCAGCAGCAACTCCGGGACCCCTGGAAACACCATATATTTT.

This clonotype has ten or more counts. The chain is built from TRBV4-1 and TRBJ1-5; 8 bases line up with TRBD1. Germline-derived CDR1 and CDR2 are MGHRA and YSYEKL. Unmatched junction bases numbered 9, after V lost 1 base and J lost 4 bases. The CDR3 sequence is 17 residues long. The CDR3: CASSQGLRTGKNQPQHF. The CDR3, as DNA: TGCGCCAGCAGCCAAGGGTTAAGGACAGGGAAAAATCAGCCCCAGCATTTT.

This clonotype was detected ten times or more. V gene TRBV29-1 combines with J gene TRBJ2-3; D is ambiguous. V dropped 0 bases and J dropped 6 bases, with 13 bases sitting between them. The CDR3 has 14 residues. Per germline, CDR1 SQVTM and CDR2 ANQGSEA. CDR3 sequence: CSVEEGGVDDTQYF. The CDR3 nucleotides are TGCAGCGTTGAAGAGGGTGGGGTCGATGATACGCAGTATTTT.

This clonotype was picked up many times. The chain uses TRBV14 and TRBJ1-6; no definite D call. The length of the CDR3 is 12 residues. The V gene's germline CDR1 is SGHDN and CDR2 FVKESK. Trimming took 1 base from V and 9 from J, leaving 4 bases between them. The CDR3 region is CASSQGRSPLHF. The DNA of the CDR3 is TGTGCCAGCAGCCAAGGGCGTTCACCCCTCCACTTT.

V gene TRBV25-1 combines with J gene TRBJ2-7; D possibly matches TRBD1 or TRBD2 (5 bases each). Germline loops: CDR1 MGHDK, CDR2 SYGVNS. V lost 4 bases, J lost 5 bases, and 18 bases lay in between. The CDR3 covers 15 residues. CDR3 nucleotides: TGTGCCAGCAGTGTTGGGGGTTTAAGGTTTGACGAGCAGTACTTC. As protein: CASSVGGLRFDEQYF.

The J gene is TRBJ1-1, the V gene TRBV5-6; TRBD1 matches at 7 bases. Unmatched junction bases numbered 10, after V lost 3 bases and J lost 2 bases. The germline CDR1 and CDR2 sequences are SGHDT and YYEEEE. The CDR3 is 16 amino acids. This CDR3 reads CASSSSFGDRNTEAFF. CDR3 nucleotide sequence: TGTGCCAGCAGCTCGTCTTTCGGGGACAGAAACACTGAAGCTTTCTTT.

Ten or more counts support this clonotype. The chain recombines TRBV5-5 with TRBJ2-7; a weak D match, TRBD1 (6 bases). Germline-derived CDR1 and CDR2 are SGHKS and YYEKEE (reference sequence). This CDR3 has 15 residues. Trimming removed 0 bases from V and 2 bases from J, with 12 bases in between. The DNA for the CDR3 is TGTGCCAGCAGCTTGGGTGGGGGCAGAGCCTACGAGCAGTACTTC. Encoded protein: CASSLGGGRAYEQYF.

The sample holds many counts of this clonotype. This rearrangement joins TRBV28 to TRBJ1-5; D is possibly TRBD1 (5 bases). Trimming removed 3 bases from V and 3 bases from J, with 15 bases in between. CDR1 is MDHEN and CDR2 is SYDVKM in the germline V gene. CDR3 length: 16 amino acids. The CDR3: CASSFRGTLYNQPQHF. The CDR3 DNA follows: TGTGCCAGCAGTTTCCGCGGGACTCTTTACAATCAGCCCCAGCATTTT. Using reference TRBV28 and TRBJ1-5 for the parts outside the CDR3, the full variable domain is DVKVTQSSRYLVKRTGEKVFLECVQDMDHENMFWYRQDPGLGLRLIYFSYDVKMKEKGDIPEGYSVSREKKERFSLILESASTNQTSMYLCASSFRGTLYNQPQHFGDGTRLSIL.

Here the CDR3 reads CAISPKSYEQYF. The CDR3, as DNA: TGTGCCATCAGTCCCAAATCCTACGAGCAGTACTTC. The V call is TRBV10-3, the J call TRBJ2-7, with D hard to call. Germline loops: CDR1 ENHRY, CDR2 SYGVKD. CDR3 size: 12 residues. V was clipped by 5 bases and J by 1 base, with 6 bases between them.

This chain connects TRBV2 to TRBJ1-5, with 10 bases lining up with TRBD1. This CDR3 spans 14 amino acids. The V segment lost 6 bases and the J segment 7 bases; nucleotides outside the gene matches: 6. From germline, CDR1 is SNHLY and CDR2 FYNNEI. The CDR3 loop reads CASSKGQGSQPQHF. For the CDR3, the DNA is TGTGCCAGCAGCAAGGGACAGGGGAGCCAGCCCCAGCATTTT.

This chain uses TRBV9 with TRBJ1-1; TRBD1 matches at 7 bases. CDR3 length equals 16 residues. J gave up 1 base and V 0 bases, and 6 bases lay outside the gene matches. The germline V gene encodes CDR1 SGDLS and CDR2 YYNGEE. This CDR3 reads CASSVGRGTENTEAFF. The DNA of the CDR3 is TGTGCCAGCAGCGTAGGGCGAGGGACAGAGAACACTGAAGCTTTCTTT.